The clone carrying this TCR beta chain was picked up many times. These data come from a study of T-cell reconstitution after alpha-beta-depleted transplantation in children. Looked up from germline, CDR1 is SGHKS and CDR2 is YYEKEE (reference sequence). Trimming took off 0 bases at V and 2 bases at J, with 8 bases between the two ends. This CDR3 spans 14 amino acids. Preparing the TCRbeta library involved the use of unique molecular identifiers. TCRdb re-derived calls from the PCR reads in MiXCR, one entry per CDR3 protein. The data show 230,000 or so distinct CDR3 sequences, more than 10% seen once. This receptor was identified in a human donor who donated a stem cell graft to a child with acute lymphoblastic leukemia. V is TRBV5-5 and J is TRBJ1-2, with D possibly being TRBD1 (5 bases). Here the sequenced sample was PBMCs from the stem cell graft donor, taken from the stem cell graft. The CDR3 coding sequence is TGTGCCAGCAGCTTGGTAGGGGTGAACTATGGCTACACCTTC. It encodes CASSLVGVNYGYTF.